The clone carrying this T cell receptor (beta chain) was seen ten or more times. The antigen remains undetermined. These data are taken from a study of T cells after yellow fever vaccination. The study's findings and limits: Only a minor proportion of clonotypes was detected across both CD4 and CD8 compartments. FACS-sorted repertoires could harbor abundant contaminating bulk-population clonotypes. Booster samples showed a return of most primary-vaccination clones (almost 97% CD4, roughly 85% CD8).

TCRdb used MiXCR to reprocess the 5' RACE reads, holding one entry per CDR3 protein. The profile covers around 320,000 distinct CDR3 sequences, with around 4.5% appearing a single time and just under 20% taken by the ten largest. The CDR3 extends over 15 amino acids. CDR1 is ENHRY, CDR2 SYGVKD, per germline. V lost 6 bases and J 1 base, leaving 15 bases between the germline ends. This receptor was identified in a man aged 18 to 29 who received the YFV17D yellow fever vaccine. This chain uses TRBV10-3 with TRBJ1-2, with D tentatively TRBD1 (6 bases). Sequences were derived from PBMCs, sampled 15 days after the yellow fever booster vaccination. The CDR3 spells CAISPRDRINYGYTF. The CDR3, as DNA: TGTGCCATCAGCCCTCGAGACAGGATTAACTATGGCTACACCTTC.